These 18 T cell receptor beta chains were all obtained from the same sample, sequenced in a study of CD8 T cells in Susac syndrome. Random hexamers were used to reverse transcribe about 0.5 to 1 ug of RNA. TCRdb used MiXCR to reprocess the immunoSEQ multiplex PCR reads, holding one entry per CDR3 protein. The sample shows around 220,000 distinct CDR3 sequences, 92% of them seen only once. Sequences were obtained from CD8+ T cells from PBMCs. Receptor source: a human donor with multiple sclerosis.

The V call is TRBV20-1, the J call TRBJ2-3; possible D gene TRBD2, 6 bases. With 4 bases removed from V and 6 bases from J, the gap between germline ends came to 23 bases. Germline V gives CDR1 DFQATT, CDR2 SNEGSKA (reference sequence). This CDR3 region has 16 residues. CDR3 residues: CSATFVGSWEGDTQYF. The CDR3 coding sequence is TGCAGTGCTACCTTTGTCGGGAGTTGGGAAGGGGATACGCAGTATTTT.

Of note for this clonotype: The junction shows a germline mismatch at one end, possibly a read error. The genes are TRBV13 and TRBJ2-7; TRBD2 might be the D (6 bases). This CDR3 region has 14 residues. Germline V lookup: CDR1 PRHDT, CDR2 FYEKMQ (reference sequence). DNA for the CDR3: TGTGCCAGCAGCCAAGAGGGAGGATCGTACGCGCAGTACTTC. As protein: CASSQEGGSYAQYF. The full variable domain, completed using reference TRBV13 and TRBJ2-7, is AAGVIQSPRHLIKEKRETATLKCYPIPRHDTVYWYQQGPGQDPQFLISFYEKMQSDKGSIPDRFSAQQFSDYHSELNMSSLELGDSALYFCASSQEGGSYAQYFGPGTRLTVT.

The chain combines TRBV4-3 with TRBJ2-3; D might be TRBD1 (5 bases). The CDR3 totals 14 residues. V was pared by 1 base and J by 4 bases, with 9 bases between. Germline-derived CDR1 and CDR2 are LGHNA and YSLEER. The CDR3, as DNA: TGCGCCAGCAGCCAAGGGGGCTCAGCAGATACGCAGTATTTT. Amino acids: CASSQGGSADTQYF.

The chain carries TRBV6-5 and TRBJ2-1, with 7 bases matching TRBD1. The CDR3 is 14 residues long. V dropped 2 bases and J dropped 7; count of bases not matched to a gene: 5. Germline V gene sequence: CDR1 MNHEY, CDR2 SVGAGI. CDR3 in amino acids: CASSYGTATNEQFF. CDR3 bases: TGTGCCAGCAGTTACGGGACAGCCACGAATGAGCAGTTCTTC.

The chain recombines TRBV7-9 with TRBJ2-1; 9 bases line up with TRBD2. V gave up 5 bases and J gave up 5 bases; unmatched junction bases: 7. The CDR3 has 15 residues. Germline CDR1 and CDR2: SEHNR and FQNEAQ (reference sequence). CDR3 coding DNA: TGTGCCAGCAGCCTCGGACTAGCGAAGCACAATGAGCAGTTCTTC. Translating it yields CASSLGLAKHNEQFF.

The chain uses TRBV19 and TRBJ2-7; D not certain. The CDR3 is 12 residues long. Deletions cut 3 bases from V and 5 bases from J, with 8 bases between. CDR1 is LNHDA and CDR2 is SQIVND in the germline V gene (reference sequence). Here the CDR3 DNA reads TGTGCCAGTAGTATTTGGGGTCACGAGCAGTACTTC. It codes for CASSIWGHEQYF.

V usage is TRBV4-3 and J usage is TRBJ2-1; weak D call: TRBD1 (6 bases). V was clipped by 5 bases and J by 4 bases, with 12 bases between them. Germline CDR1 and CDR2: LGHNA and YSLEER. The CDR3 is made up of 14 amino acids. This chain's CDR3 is CASSTGFSYNEQFF. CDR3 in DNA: TGCGCCAGCAGCACAGGGTTCTCTTACAATGAGCAGTTCTTC.

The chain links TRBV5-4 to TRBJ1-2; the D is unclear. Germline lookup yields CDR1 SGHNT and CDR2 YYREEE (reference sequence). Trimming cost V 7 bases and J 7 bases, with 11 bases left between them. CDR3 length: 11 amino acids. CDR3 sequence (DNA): TGTGCCAGCTCCTCCTCACTTGGCTACACCTTC. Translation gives CASSSSLGYTF. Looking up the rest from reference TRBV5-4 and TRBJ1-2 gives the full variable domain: ETGVTQSPTHLIKTRGQQVTLRCSSQSGHNTVSWYQQALGQGPQFIFQYYREEENGRGNFPPRFSGLQFPNYSSELNVNALELDDSALYLCASSSSLGYTFGSGTRLTVV.

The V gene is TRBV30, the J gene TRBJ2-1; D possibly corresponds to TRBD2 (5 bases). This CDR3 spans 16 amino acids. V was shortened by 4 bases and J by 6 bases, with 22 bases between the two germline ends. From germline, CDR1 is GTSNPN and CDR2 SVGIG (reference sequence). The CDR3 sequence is CAWIGMEDPRPNEQFF. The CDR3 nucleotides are TGTGCCTGGATCGGTATGGAGGACCCCCGACCCAATGAGCAGTTCTTC.

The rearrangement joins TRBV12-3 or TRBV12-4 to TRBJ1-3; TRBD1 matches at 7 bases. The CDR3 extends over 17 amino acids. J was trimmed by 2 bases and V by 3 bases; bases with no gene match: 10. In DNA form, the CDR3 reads TGTGCCAGCAGTTTGCCCCCCTATGACAGGGCTGGAAACACCATATATTTT. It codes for CASSLPPYDRAGNTIYF.

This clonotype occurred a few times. The CDR3 DNA reads TGTGCCACCAGCCGCTCGTCCGGGCCAGCGGCCGAGCAGTACTTC. Translated: CATSRSSGPAAEQYF. The J gene is TRBJ2-7, the V gene TRBV15; D possibly corresponds to TRBD2 (5 bases). Trimming left V 5 bases short and J 6 bases short, with 20 bases between. CDR1 is LNHNV and CDR2 is YYDKDF in the germline V gene (reference sequence). The CDR3 contains 15 residues.

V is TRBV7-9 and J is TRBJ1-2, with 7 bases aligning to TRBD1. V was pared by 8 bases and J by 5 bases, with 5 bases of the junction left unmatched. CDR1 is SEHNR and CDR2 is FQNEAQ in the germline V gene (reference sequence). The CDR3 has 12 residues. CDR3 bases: TGTGCCAGCGGTGACAGGGCATATGGCTACACCTTC. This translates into CASGDRAYGYTF.

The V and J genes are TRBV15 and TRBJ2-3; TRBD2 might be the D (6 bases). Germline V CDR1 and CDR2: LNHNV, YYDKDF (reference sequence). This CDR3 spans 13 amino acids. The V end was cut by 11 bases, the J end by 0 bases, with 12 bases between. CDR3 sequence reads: CASRGSSTDTQYF. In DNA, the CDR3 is TGTGCCTCGCGGGGTTCTAGCACAGATACGCAGTATTTT.

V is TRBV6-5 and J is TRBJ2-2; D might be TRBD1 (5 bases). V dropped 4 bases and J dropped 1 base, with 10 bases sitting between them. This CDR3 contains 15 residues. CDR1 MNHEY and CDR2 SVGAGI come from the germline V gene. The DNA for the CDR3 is TGTGCCAGCAGTTTCCAGGGTTTGAACACCGGGGAGCTGTTTTTT. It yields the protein CASSFQGLNTGELFF.

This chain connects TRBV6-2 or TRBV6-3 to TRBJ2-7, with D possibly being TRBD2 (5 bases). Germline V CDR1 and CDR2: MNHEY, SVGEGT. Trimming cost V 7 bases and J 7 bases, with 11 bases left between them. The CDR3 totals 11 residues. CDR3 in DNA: TGTGCCAGCAACTACCCGGGGGAGCAGTACTTC. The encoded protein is CASNYPGEQYF.

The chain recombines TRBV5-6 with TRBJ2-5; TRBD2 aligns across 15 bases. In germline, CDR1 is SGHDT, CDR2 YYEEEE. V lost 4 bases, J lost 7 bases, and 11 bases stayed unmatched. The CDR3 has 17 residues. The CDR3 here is CASSGGLAGGLKRTQYF. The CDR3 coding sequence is TGTGCCAGCAGCGGAGGACTAGCGGGGGGGCTTAAGAGGACCCAGTACTTC.

CDR3 bases: TGTGCCAGCAGTCTCCTCAGGTTTGACTCTGGAAACACCATATATTTT. This translates into CASSLLRFDSGNTIYF. V usage is TRBV28 and J usage is TRBJ1-3; D gene ambiguous. CDR3 length equals 16 residues. The germline CDR1 and CDR2 sequences are MDHEN and SYDVKM. Deletions cut 5 bases from V and 0 bases from J, with 14 bases between. Variable domain in full (rest from reference TRBV28 and TRBJ1-3): DVKVTQSSRYLVKRTGEKVFLECVQDMDHENMFWYRQDPGLGLRLIYFSYDVKMKEKGDIPEGYSVSREKKERFSLILESASTNQTSMYLCASSLLRFDSGNTIYFGEGSWLTVV.

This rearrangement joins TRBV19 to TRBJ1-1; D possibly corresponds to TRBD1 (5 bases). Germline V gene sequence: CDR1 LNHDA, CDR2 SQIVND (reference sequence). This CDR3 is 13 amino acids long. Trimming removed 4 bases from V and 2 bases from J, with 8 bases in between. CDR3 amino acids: CASSTGPNTEAFF. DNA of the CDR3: TGTGCCAGTAGTACGGGACCAAACACTGAAGCTTTCTTT.